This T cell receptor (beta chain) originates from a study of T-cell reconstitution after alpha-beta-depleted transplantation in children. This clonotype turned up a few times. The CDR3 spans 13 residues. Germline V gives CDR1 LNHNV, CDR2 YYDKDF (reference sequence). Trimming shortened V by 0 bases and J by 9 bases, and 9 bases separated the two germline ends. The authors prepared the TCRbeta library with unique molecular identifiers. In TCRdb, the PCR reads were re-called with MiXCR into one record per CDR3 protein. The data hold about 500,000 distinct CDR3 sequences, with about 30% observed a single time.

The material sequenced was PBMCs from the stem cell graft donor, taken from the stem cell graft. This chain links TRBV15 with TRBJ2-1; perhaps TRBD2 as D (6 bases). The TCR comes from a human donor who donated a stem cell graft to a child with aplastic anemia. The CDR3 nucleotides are TGTGCCACCAGCAGAGAACTAGCCCGTGAGCAGTTCTTC. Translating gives CATSRELAREQFF. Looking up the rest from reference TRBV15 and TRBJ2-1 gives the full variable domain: DAMVIQNPRYQVTQFGKPVTLSCSQTLNHNVMYWYQQKSSQAPKLLFHYYDKDFNNEADTPDNFQSRRPNTSFCFLDIRSPGLGDTAMYLCATSRELAREQFFGPGTRLTVL.